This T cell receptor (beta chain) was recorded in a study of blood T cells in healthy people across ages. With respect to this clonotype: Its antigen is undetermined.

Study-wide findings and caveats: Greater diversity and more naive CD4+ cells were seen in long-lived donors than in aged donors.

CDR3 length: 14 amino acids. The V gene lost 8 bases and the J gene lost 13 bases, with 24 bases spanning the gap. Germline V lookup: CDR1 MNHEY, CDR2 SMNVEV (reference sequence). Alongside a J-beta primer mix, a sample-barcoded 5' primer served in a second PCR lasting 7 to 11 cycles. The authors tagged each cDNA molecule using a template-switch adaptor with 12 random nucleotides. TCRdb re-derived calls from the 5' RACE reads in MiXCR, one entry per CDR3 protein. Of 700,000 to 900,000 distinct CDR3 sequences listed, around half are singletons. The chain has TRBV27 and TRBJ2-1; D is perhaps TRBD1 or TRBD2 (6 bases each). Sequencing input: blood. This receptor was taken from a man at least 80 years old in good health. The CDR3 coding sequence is TGTGCCAGCCAAAGGCGGGACATTACTTCAGCCCAGTTCTTC. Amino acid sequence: CASQRRDITSAQFF.